This passage covers 23 T cell receptor beta chains from one sample sequenced in a study of CD8 T cells in Susac syndrome. Random hexamers primed reverse transcription of 0.5 to 1 ug RNA. TCRdb passed the immunoSEQ multiplex PCR reads through MiXCR, listing each CDR3 protein once. The repertoire holds some 65,000 distinct CDR3 sequences, with approximately 94% as singletons. Source material: CD8+ T cells from PBMCs. The receptors come from a human donor with multiple sclerosis.

This chain links TRBV29-1 with TRBJ2-1; tentatively, D is TRBD2 (5 bases). Germline CDR1 SQVTM, CDR2 ANQGSEA. The CDR3 contains 12 residues. The ends were cut back, 6 bases at V and 7 bases at J, with 13 bases in the middle. CDR3 sequence (DNA): TGCAGCGTATCGGACTCCGAGAATGAGCAGTTCTTC. This translates into CSVSDSENEQFF.

This chain connects TRBV27 to TRBJ2-2; no firm D call. The CDR3 covers 10 residues. The V and J ends lost 8 bases and 5 bases respectively, with 3 bases between them. Germline V gene sequence: CDR1 MNHEY, CDR2 SMNVEV (reference sequence). The CDR3: CASGTGELFF. The CDR3 bases are TGTGCCAGCGGTACCGGGGAGCTGTTTTTT.

The chain combines TRBV28 with TRBJ2-3; D is perhaps TRBD1 (6 bases). V was clipped by 6 bases and J by 1 base, with 23 bases between them. From germline, CDR1 is MDHEN and CDR2 SYDVKM. The CDR3 contains 18 residues. The CDR3 sequence: CASSTTAITWTGTDTQYF. CDR3 bases: TGTGCCAGCAGCACGACCGCTATTACTTGGACAGGCACAGATACGCAGTATTTT. The full variable domain, with the rest looked up from reference TRBV28 and TRBJ2-3, is DVKVTQSSRYLVKRTGEKVFLECVQDMDHENMFWYRQDPGLGLRLIYFSYDVKMKEKGDIPEGYSVSREKKERFSLILESASTNQTSMYLCASSTTAITWTGTDTQYFGPGTRLTVL.

The gene calls are TRBV28 and TRBJ2-1; D gene uncertain. V lost 8 bases to trimming and J lost 0 bases, with 2 bases between them. This CDR3 has 11 amino acids. Germline CDR1 and CDR2: MDHEN and SYDVKM. The CDR3, as DNA: TGTGCCAGCGCCTCCTACAATGAGCAGTTCTTC. The encoded protein is CASASYNEQFF.

The rearrangement links TRBV24-1 to TRBJ2-1, with 10 nucleotides matching TRBD1. The trim removed 8 bases at V and 7 bases at J, leaving 7 bases unmatched. The germline V gene has CDR1 KGHDR and CDR2 SFDVKD. The CDR3 consists of 14 residues. This chain's CDR3 is CATTGTGEGNEQFF. The CDR3, as DNA: TGTGCCACCACTGGGACAGGGGAGGGGAATGAGCAGTTCTTC.

This sequence joins TRBV20-1 and TRBJ2-3; D is uncertain. The CDR3 runs to 16 residues. The V end lost 0 bases, the J end lost 5 bases, and 18 bases lay between the germline ends. Germline V gene sequence: CDR1 DFQATT, CDR2 SNEGSKA (reference sequence). This chain's CDR3 is CSARDREAQTGDTQYF. The CDR3 DNA reads as TGCAGTGCTAGAGATCGCGAGGCCCAAACGGGAGATACGCAGTATTTT.

The chain recombines TRBV19 with TRBJ2-1; D unclear. CDR1 LNHDA and CDR2 SQIVND come from the germline V gene (reference sequence). The germline V and J ends were trimmed by 0 bases and 7 bases, with 22 bases remaining between them. CDR3 length: 18 amino acids. CDR3: CASSIEAVVGPVGNEQFF. CDR3 DNA sequence: TGTGCCAGTAGTATAGAAGCAGTGGTAGGGCCAGTCGGTAATGAGCAGTTCTTC.

This chain joins TRBV20-1 and TRBJ2-5, with D possibly being TRBD2 (7 bases). CDR3 size: 13 residues. The V end was cut by 7 bases, the J end by 2 bases, with 14 bases between. The V gene's germline CDR1 is DFQATT and CDR2 SNEGSKA (reference sequence). CDR3 sequence reads: CSVRGAGQETQYF. CDR3 coding DNA: TGCAGTGTTCGGGGGGCAGGGCAAGAGACCCAGTACTTC.

This rearrangement joins TRBV13 to TRBJ1-1; D perhaps matches TRBD1 (6 bases). CDR1 and CDR2 from the germline V gene are PRHDT and FYEKMQ (reference sequence). The CDR3 is 13 residues long. V was clipped by 10 bases and J by 1 base, with 13 bases between them. CDR3 DNA: TGTGCCACCTACGTCAGGGGGAACACTGAAGCTTTCTTT. It specifies CATYVRGNTEAFF.

This rearrangement joins TRBV6-2 or TRBV6-3 to TRBJ2-6; D remains ambiguous. The V end lost 5 bases, the J end lost 2 bases, and 7 bases lay between the germline ends. Looked up from germline, CDR1 is MNHEY and CDR2 is SVGEGT. The CDR3 consists of 14 residues. The DNA of the CDR3 is TGTGCCAGCAGTAGGGATACTGGGGCCAACGTCCTGACTTTC. This encodes CASSRDTGANVLTF.

This chain joins TRBV9 and TRBJ2-5; perhaps TRBD2 as D (6 bases). The V end was cut by 3 bases, the J end by 4 bases, with 22 bases between. The CDR3 sequence is 17 residues long. Germline lookup yields CDR1 SGDLS and CDR2 YYNGEE. The CDR3 nucleotides read TGTGCCAGCAGCGCCCCACGTGGGGGAGGCAACAGAGAGACCCAGTACTTC. The encoded protein is CASSAPRGGGNRETQYF. Drawing the rest from reference TRBV9 and TRBJ2-5, the complete variable domain is DSGVTQTPKHLITATGQRVTLRCSPRSGDLSVYWYQQSLDQGLQFLIQYYNGEERAKGNILERFSAQQFPDLHSELNLSSLELGDSALYFCASSAPRGGGNRETQYFGPGTRLLVL.

This chain connects TRBV28 to TRBJ2-5; the match to TRBD2 covers 11 bases. CDR1 is MDHEN and CDR2 is SYDVKM in the germline V gene. V trimming: 5 bases; J trimming: 0 bases; junction bases outside the gene matches: 8. The CDR3 extends over 17 amino acids. The CDR3 DNA reads as TGTGCCAGCAGTCTCCCTGGGACTAGCGGTTACCAAGAGACCCAGTACTTC. Protein sequence: CASSLPGTSGYQETQYF.

The CDR3 here is CASRSQGGAFF. The CDR3 DNA reads as TGTGCCAGCAGATCCCAGGGGGGGGCTTTCTTT. This sequence joins TRBV7-9 and TRBJ1-1; 7 bases agree with TRBD1. The V and J ends lost 6 bases and 11 bases, in that order; junction bases with no gene match: 6. Germline-derived CDR1 and CDR2 are SEHNR and FQNEAQ (reference sequence). The CDR3 is 11 amino acids.

CDR3 in amino acids: CASSPWAGESYEQYF. CDR3 sequence (DNA): TGTGCCAGCAGCCCATGGGCGGGGGAATCCTACGAGCAGTACTTC. The V and J genes are TRBV3-1 and TRBJ2-7, with 7 bases lining up with TRBD2. The V gene's germline CDR1 is LGHDT and CDR2 YNNKEL (reference sequence). CDR3 length: 15 amino acids. Trimming cost V 4 bases and J 1 base; bases outside gene matches: 7.

The J gene is TRBJ2-5, the V gene TRBV6-1; the D is unclear. The CDR3 loop spans 15 amino acids. V lost 4 bases, J lost 5 bases, and 17 bases lay in between. Germline V lookup: CDR1 MNHNS, CDR2 SASEGT. CDR3 sequence (DNA): TGTGCCAGCAGTGGGCGGCATCAGACCGGGGAGACCCAGTACTTC. Translating gives CASSGRHQTGETQYF.

The chain links TRBV20-1 to TRBJ2-5; 7 nucleotides match TRBD2. Germline loops: CDR1 DFQATT, CDR2 SNEGSKA (reference sequence). The CDR3 is made up of 15 amino acids. Losses at the gene ends were 4 bases for V and 2 bases for J; bases not matched to a gene: 10. Here the CDR3 DNA reads TGCAGTGCTACCCGACTAGCCGAGCAGCAAGAGACCCAGTACTTC. Translating gives CSATRLAEQQETQYF.

The chain uses TRBV20-1 and TRBJ1-1; 9 bases align to TRBD1. CDR3 length equals 13 residues. V lost 1 base, J lost 3 bases, and 0 bases stayed unmatched. Germline CDR1 and CDR2: DFQATT and SNEGSKA (reference sequence). CDR3 bases: TGCAGTGCTAGAGGGACAGGGGACACTGAAGCTTTCTTT. Its protein is CSARGTGDTEAFF.

The CDR3 reads CASSGVPPHEQYF. The CDR3 coding sequence is TGTGCCAGCAGTGGAGTCCCCCCCCACGAGCAGTACTTC. This chain connects TRBV2 to TRBJ2-7; unclear D gene. Germline CDR1 and CDR2: SNHLY and FYNNEI. The ends were cut back, 4 bases at V and 5 bases at J, with 12 bases in the middle. The CDR3 length is 13 residues. The whole variable domain, remainder taken from reference TRBV2 and TRBJ2-7, is EPEVTQTPSHQVTQMGQEVILRCVPISNHLYFYWYRQILGQKVEFLVSFYNNEISEKSEIFDDQFSVERPDGSNFTLKIRSTKLEDSAMYFCASSGVPPHEQYFGPGTRLTVT.

This clonotype was counted once. The chain joins TRBV6-4 to TRBJ2-2; D is ambiguous. The ends were cut back, 2 bases at V and 1 base at J, with 5 bases in the middle. The CDR3 is made up of 14 amino acids. Germline V gene data show CDR1 as MRHNA and CDR2 as SNTAGT. The CDR3 is CASSDRMNTGELFF. The CDR3 bases are TGTGCCAGCAGTGACCGGATGAACACCGGGGAGCTGTTTTTT.

The V and J genes are TRBV15 and TRBJ1-4, with 7 positions matching TRBD1. Germline CDR1 and CDR2: LNHNV and YYDKDF (reference sequence). V lost 8 bases and J lost 8; bases outside the gene matches: 11. The CDR3 loop spans 14 amino acids. CDR3 nucleotide sequence: TGTGCCACCCAAACTGACAGGGTAGCGGAAAAACTGTTTTTT. This codes for CATQTDRVAEKLFF.

V usage is TRBV28 and J usage is TRBJ2-7, with TRBD1 as a possible D gene (6 bases). Germline V gene data show CDR1 as MDHEN and CDR2 as SYDVKM. Trimming shortened V by 3 bases and J by 7 bases, and 13 bases separated the two germline ends. The length of the CDR3 is 13 residues. In nucleotides, the CDR3 is TGTGCCAGCAGTTTCTCAGGGGCCGGTGAGCAGTACTTC. It codes for CASSFSGAGEQYF.

A single count supports this clonotype. The chain uses TRBV28 and TRBJ1-1; D is uncertain. The V end lost 7 bases, the J end lost 1 base, and 13 bases lay between the germline ends. Germline loops: CDR1 MDHEN, CDR2 SYDVKM. The CDR3 is 14 amino acids. CDR3 in DNA: TGTGCCAGCATTAGTCCGTCCAAGAACACTGAAGCTTTCTTT. Encoded protein: CASISPSKNTEAFF.

CDR3 DNA: TGTGCCATCAGTGAGTTCGTCACGGGACAGGGTCCCACTGAAGCTTTCTTT. Translated, it gives CAISEFVTGQGPTEAFF. J is TRBJ1-1 and V is TRBV10-3; 9 nucleotides align to TRBD1. Germline CDR1 ENHRY, CDR2 SYGVKD. CDR3 size: 17 residues. V shed 1 base and J 4 bases; nucleotides not matched to a gene: 10.